The entry below gives a single T cell receptor (beta chain) sequence along with its context. Per the study methods: ImmunoSEQ supplied junction-only sequences lacking quality scores, so filtering was different. Sequencing used immunoSEQ multiplex PCR; TCRdb keeps in-frame clones, though not all of them. The DNA was the basis for D and trimming; V, J and clone size are from that table. The table records about 800,000 clones, approximately 96% of them present only once. The germline V gene has CDR1 SGHRS and CDR2 YFSETQ. Trimming cost V 2 bases and J 2 bases, with 2 bases left between them. The CDR3 covers 13 residues. It was CD45RO-negative cells, positively selected for CCR7, that made up naive CD8 cells, with terminally differentiated effector memory CD45RA+ cells excluded. Recent vaccinations or acute infections were absent in the healthy HIV-negative adult donors. The data originate from a study of shared clonotypes between healthy human individuals.

The chain carries TRBV5-1 and TRBJ2-6; D unclear. The origin of this receptor is a man aged 25 to 40 in good health. Sequencing was carried out using naive CD8+ T cells sorted from blood. The CDR3 sequence: CASSLPGANVLTF. CDR3 bases: TGCGCCAGCAGCTTACCTGGGGCCAACGTCCTGACTTTC.